One sample yielded the 32 T cell receptor beta chains listed below, sequenced in a study of regulatory T cells in long-lasting Graves disease. Specified time point: newly diagnosed GD, antithyroid drugs for less than 3 months. Making the TCR library involved RNA that had been extracted from PBMCs. Through Arm-PCR of CDR3 regions and iRepertoire HTBI primers, TCR beta libraries were built. Via MiXCR, TCRdb re-called the multiplex PCR reads, giving one row per CDR3 protein. The table shows 400,000 to 500,000 distinct CDR3 sequences, with around 13% occurring only once. These data were also reused for a study on T cells in Graves' hyperthyroidism and ophthalmopathy.

Sequenced material: peripheral blood mononuclear cells (PBMCs), taken at new diagnosis, from a patient treated with antithyroid drugs. The receptors derive from a woman aged 45-60 years with Graves disease.

The table lists this clonotype with many counts. The rearrangement uses TRBV9 and TRBJ2-3; 10 bases map to TRBD2. The CDR3 covers 16 residues. V lost 4 bases to trimming and J lost 6 bases; unmatched junction nucleotides: 11. Germline CDR1 and CDR2: SGDLS and YYNGEE. The CDR3 coding sequence is TGTGCCAGCAGCCCACCTGGGACTAGCGCGGGGGATACGCAGTATTTT. Its protein is CASSPPGTSAGDTQYF.

The chain uses TRBV27 and TRBJ1-5; 11 nucleotides line up with TRBD1. V gave up 4 bases and J gave up 5 bases; unmatched junction bases: 10. The germline V gene has CDR1 MNHEY and CDR2 SMNVEV (reference sequence). The CDR3 is 17 amino acids. The CDR3 bases are TGTGCCAGCAGTTCTATGAGGCGGGACAGGGGGGATCAGCCCCAGCATTTT. Protein product: CASSSMRRDRGDQPQHF.

This clonotype was detected only a few times. The chain uses TRBV15 and TRBJ2-7; 8 bases align to TRBD2. CDR3 length equals 15 residues. V dropped 5 bases and J dropped 1; count of bases not matched to a gene: 7. Per germline, CDR1 LNHNV and CDR2 YYDKDF (reference sequence). The CDR3 here is CATSRGGPESYEQYF. DNA of the CDR3: TGTGCCACCAGCCGGGGGGGGCCGGAGTCCTACGAGCAGTACTTC.

V usage is TRBV5-1 and J usage is TRBJ1-4; D is unclear. Germline-derived CDR1 and CDR2 are SGHRS and YFSETQ. The CDR3 contains 14 residues. V was clipped by 0 bases and J by 6 bases, with 9 bases between them. DNA for the CDR3: TGCGCCAGCAGCTTGGGTCAGGTGGATGAAAAACTGTTTTTT. Translating gives CASSLGQVDEKLFF.

The chain has TRBV4-1 and TRBJ2-2; D might be TRBD1 or TRBD2, each matching 5 bases. Germline CDR1 is MGHRA and CDR2 is YSYEKL. The CDR3 is 13 amino acids. V shed 7 bases and J shed 5 bases, with 11 bases lying between them. Written as DNA, the CDR3 is TGCGCCAGCACCGAATGGGGGACCGGGGAGCTGTTTTTT. This encodes CASTEWGTGELFF.

In this sample, this clonotype turned up many times. V usage is TRBV6-4 and J usage is TRBJ2-7, with 9 bases aligning to TRBD2. This CDR3 is built from 15 residues. After removal of 5 bases from V and 3 bases from J, the junction contained 8 bases not matched to a gene. The germline CDR1 and CDR2 sequences are MRHNA and SNTAGT. The CDR3 region has the DNA TGTGCCAGCAGTTACCGCGGGAGGGAGTACTACGAGCAGTACTTC. The encoded protein is CASSYRGREYYEQYF.

Notes on this clonotype: A read error may explain this, as a much larger clone is one base away. The chain recombines TRBV6-5 with TRBJ1-1; weak D call: TRBD1 (5 bases). Germline-derived CDR1 and CDR2 are MNHEY and SVGAGI. V was clipped by 2 bases and J by 4 bases, with 14 bases between them. The CDR3 totals 15 residues. The CDR3 nucleotides read TGTGCCAGCAGTTACGGGCGGGGGATGGGCACTGAAGCTTTCTTT. It encodes CASSYGRGMGTEAFF.

In this sample, this clonotype turned up many times. The gene calls are TRBV18 and TRBJ1-1; D call uncertain. There are 14 residues in the CDR3. V was clipped by 0 bases and J by 3 bases, with 8 bases between them. Germline CDR1 and CDR2: KGHSH and LQKENI. The CDR3 DNA is TGTGCCAGCTCACCACCTGACCGCTACACTGAAGCTTTCTTT. Amino acids: CASSPPDRYTEAFF.

With regard to this clonotype: A much larger clone differs from this one at a single base, so this may be a read error. The gene calls are TRBV12-3 or TRBV12-4 and TRBJ1-2; 10 bases align to TRBD1. With 8 bases clipped from V and 8 bases from J, the junction kept 8 bases outside the gene matches. This CDR3 region has 13 residues. For the CDR3, the DNA is TGTGCCAGCGGTCCAGGGACAGGGGAAGGCTACACCTTC. Translating it yields CASGPGTGEGYTF.

The chain has TRBV10-2 and TRBJ1-2; 9 nucleotides agree with TRBD1. Germline V gene data show CDR1 as WSHSY and CDR2 as SAAADI. This CDR3 contains 14 residues. After removal of 5 bases from V and 8 bases from J, the junction contained 9 bases not matched to a gene. The CDR3 loop reads CASSPGTGSDGYTF. The DNA for the CDR3 is TGCGCCAGCAGTCCCGGGACAGGGTCGGACGGCTACACCTTC.

This clonotype was seen ten or more times. The chain couples TRBV11-1 to TRBJ2-7, with D hard to call. Trimming pared 1 base from V and 9 bases from J, leaving 13 bases between. CDR1 and CDR2 (germline): SGHAT, FQDESV (reference sequence). The CDR3 has 13 amino acids. The CDR3 protein is CASSLEQDRRQYF. CDR3 nucleotides: TGTGCCAGCAGCTTAGAACAAGACCGCCGGCAGTACTTC.

This clonotype was counted between two and nine times. J is TRBJ2-1 and V is TRBV7-2, with 12 bases that match TRBD1. The germline CDR1 and CDR2 sequences are SGHTA and FQGNSA. This CDR3 region has 16 residues. V trimming: 0 bases; J trimming: 6 bases; junction bases outside the gene matches: 3. The CDR3 reads CASSLAGTGGFNEQFF. As DNA, the CDR3 is TGTGCCAGCAGCTTAGCGGGGACAGGGGGCTTCAATGAGCAGTTCTTC.

This clonotype was detected ten times or more. The V gene is TRBV28, the J gene TRBJ2-5; D ambiguous. The CDR3 covers 13 residues. Germline CDR1 is MDHEN and CDR2 is SYDVKM. V was trimmed by 3 bases and J by 1 base, leaving 6 bases between them. In DNA, the CDR3 is TGTGCCAGCAGTTTTAATATCCAAGAGACCCAGTACTTC. Translation: CASSFNIQETQYF.

The sample holds many counts of this clonotype. This rearrangement joins TRBV5-6 to TRBJ2-7; D is perhaps TRBD2 (6 bases). Trimming shortened V by 1 base and J by 4 bases, and 15 bases separated the two germline ends. Germline values: CDR1 SGHDT, CDR2 YYEEEE. The length of the CDR3 is 15 residues. CDR3 sequence: CASSLPGLGQYEQYF. The CDR3, as DNA: TGTGCCAGCAGCTTGCCGGGACTGGGGCAATACGAGCAGTACTTC.

This clonotype was picked up many times. The chain joins TRBV6-2 or TRBV6-3 to TRBJ2-5; 11 nucleotides line up with TRBD2. Germline lookup yields CDR1 MNHEY and CDR2 SVGEGT. The CDR3 spans 15 residues. The ends lost 6 bases at V and 3 bases at J; junction bases unmatched: 6. CDR3 amino acids: CASSRPGLAEETQYF. The CDR3 region has the DNA TGTGCCAGCAGCAGACCGGGACTAGCGGAAGAGACCCAGTACTTC.

The V gene is TRBV7-9, the J gene TRBJ2-7; tentative D call: TRBD2 (5 bases). This CDR3 region has 12 residues. The germline gives CDR1 SEHNR, CDR2 FQNEAQ (reference sequence). With 5 bases removed from V and 3 bases from J, the gap between germline ends came to 8 bases. The CDR3 loop reads CASSGSNYEQYF. DNA for the CDR3: TGTGCCAGCAGCGGGAGCAACTACGAGCAGTACTTC.

This clonotype was counted many times. This chain uses TRBV2 with TRBJ2-1, with D unresolved. This CDR3 has 16 residues. Germline V gene sequence: CDR1 SNHLY, CDR2 FYNNEI. With 2 bases removed from V and 3 bases from J, the gap between germline ends came to 14 bases. The DNA for the CDR3 is TGTGCCAGCAGTGAATACTTGCGTAGCCTCTACAATGAGCAGTTCTTC. Its translation is CASSEYLRSLYNEQFF.

The chain carries TRBV18 and TRBJ2-1; 11 bases line up with TRBD2. CDR1 and CDR2 (germline): KGHSH, LQKENI. The junction had 9 bases not matched to a gene; V was cut back by 5 bases and J by 6 bases. This CDR3 has 16 amino acids. CDR3 in DNA: TGTGCCAGCTCATCCCGTAGCGGGAGGGTATTCAATGAGCAGTTCTTC. Its protein is CASSSRSGRVFNEQFF. The complete variable domain, with remaining parts taken from reference TRBV18 and TRBJ2-1, reads NAGVMQNPRHLVRRRGQEARLRCSPMKGHSHVYWYRQLPEEGLKFMVYLQKENIIDESGMPKERFSAEFPKEGPSILRIQQVVRGDSAAYFCASSSRSGRVFNEQFFGPGTRLTVL.

V is TRBV4-1 and J is TRBJ1-5; D perhaps matches TRBD1 (6 bases). The CDR3 covers 18 residues. The V gene lost 3 bases and the J gene lost 3 bases, with 21 bases spanning the gap. Germline CDR1 is MGHRA and CDR2 is YSYEKL. CDR3 nucleotide sequence: TGCGCCAGCAGCCATCCAAGACCTCATCGGGGACACAATCAGCCCCAGCATTTT. This codes for CASSHPRPHRGHNQPQHF.

This clonotype was observed many times. The chain combines TRBV6-2 or TRBV6-3 with TRBJ2-5; 8 positions match TRBD2. CDR3 length: 15 amino acids. With V trimmed by 8 bases and J by 5 bases, 13 bases remained unmatched. Germline CDR1 is MNHEY and CDR2 is SVGEGT. CDR3: CASGFGGLGMETQYF. CDR3 sequence (DNA): TGTGCCAGCGGTTTTGGGGGACTAGGAATGGAGACCCAGTACTTC.

This clonotype was counted at least ten times. The CDR3 spells CSVPEADTQYF. The CDR3 DNA follows: TGCAGCGTTCCAGAAGCAGATACGCAGTATTTT. This chain uses TRBV29-1 with TRBJ2-3, with D unclear. This CDR3 has 11 residues. The V end was cut by 5 bases, the J end by 4 bases, with 7 bases between. CDR1 and CDR2 from the germline V gene are SQVTM and ANQGSEA.

This clonotype showed up just a few times. This sequence joins TRBV28 and TRBJ1-5; perhaps TRBD1 as D (5 bases). CDR3 length: 17 amino acids. Germline assignment: CDR1 MDHEN and CDR2 SYDVKM. Trimming left V 7 bases short and J 0 bases short, with 19 bases between. The CDR3 region has the DNA TGTGCCAGCACCCGGGACGGAACTGTATATAGCAATCAGCCCCAGCATTTT. The encoded protein is CASTRDGTVYSNQPQHF.

This clonotype was counted at least ten times. The V call is TRBV28, the J call TRBJ1-1; no definite D call. The germline gives CDR1 MDHEN, CDR2 SYDVKM. V lost 1 base to trimming and J lost 2 bases, with 8 bases between them. The CDR3 sequence is 14 residues long. The CDR3 is CASSLSDANTEAFF. CDR3 nucleotide sequence: TGTGCCAGCAGTTTATCGGACGCCAACACTGAAGCTTTCTTT.

In this sample, this clonotype turned up a few times. V usage is TRBV6-2 or TRBV6-3 and J usage is TRBJ1-6; unclear D gene. CDR1 is MNHEY, CDR2 SVGEGT, per germline. The CDR3 runs to 13 residues. V lost 2 bases, J lost 10 bases, and 9 bases lay in between. The CDR3 DNA reads TGTGCCAGCAGTTACGATAATCGGTCACCCCTCCACTTT. Amino acids: CASSYDNRSPLHF.

This clonotype was counted at least ten times. J is TRBJ2-7 and V is TRBV6-1, with 10 bases fitting TRBD1. CDR3 length equals 13 residues. Germline CDR1 is MNHNS and CDR2 is SASEGT. Trimming at V came to 6 bases and at J to 3 bases, leaving 2 bases not matched to a gene. The CDR3 protein is CASSGTGVYEQYF. The CDR3 region has the DNA TGTGCCAGCAGCGGGACAGGGGTCTACGAGCAGTACTTC.

This clonotype was observed a few times. The V gene is TRBV30, the J gene TRBJ2-7; 7 bases map to TRBD1. This CDR3 spans 13 amino acids. Germline CDR1 and CDR2: GTSNPN and SVGIG (reference sequence). Trimming took 0 bases from V and 2 from J; bases not matched to a gene: 1. CDR3 residues: CAWSVQGAYEQYF. Here the CDR3 DNA reads TGTGCCTGGAGTGTTCAGGGGGCCTACGAGCAGTACTTC. Variable domain in full (rest from reference TRBV30 and TRBJ2-7): SQTIHQWPATLVQPVGSPLSLECTVEGTSNPNLYWYRQAAGRGLQLLFYSVGIGQISSEVPQNLSASRPQDRQFILSSKKLLLSDSGFYLCAWSVQGAYEQYFGPGTRLTVT.

In this sample, this clonotype turned up many times. The genes are TRBV7-9 and TRBJ2-5; D uncertain. CDR1 is SEHNR and CDR2 is FQNEAQ in the germline V gene (reference sequence). Trimming took off 5 bases at V and 5 bases at J, with 15 bases between the two ends. CDR3 size: 14 residues. As DNA, the CDR3 is TGTGCCAGCAGCCACGGACGGAAAGGGGAGACCCAGTACTTC. This sequence encodes CASSHGRKGETQYF.

V usage is TRBV10-3 and J usage is TRBJ2-3; the D gene is possibly TRBD2 (5 bases). Germline values: CDR1 ENHRY, CDR2 SYGVKD. The CDR3 consists of 14 residues. CDR3 amino acids: CAIGKEQPKDTQYF. CDR3 nucleotides: TGTGCAATCGGGAAAGAACAGCCGAAGGATACGCAGTATTTT.

V usage is TRBV2 and J usage is TRBJ2-1, with a weak D call TRBD2 (6 bases). In germline, CDR1 is SNHLY, CDR2 FYNNEI. V lost 1 base, J lost 6 bases, and 7 bases lay in between. The length of the CDR3 is 13 residues. The CDR3 bases are TGTGCCAGCAGTGAAGTGGGGGGCAATGAGCAGTTCTTC. As protein: CASSEVGGNEQFF.

This clonotype was seen at least ten times. V usage is TRBV19 and J usage is TRBJ2-1; the match to TRBD2 covers 10 bases. The V gene end was trimmed by 1 base and the J gene end by 7 bases; junction bases not matched to a gene: 4. The CDR3 has 15 amino acids. The V gene's germline CDR1 is LNHDA and CDR2 SQIVND (reference sequence). In nucleotides, the CDR3 is TGTGCCAGTAGTATAGCGGCTAGCGGGGGTAATGAGCAGTTCTTC. Translation gives CASSIAASGGNEQFF.

This clonotype has at least ten counts. The V and J genes are TRBV12-5 and TRBJ2-3; the D gene is possibly TRBD1 (6 bases). The CDR3 contains 13 residues. Looked up from germline, CDR1 is LGHNT and CDR2 is FRNRAP. The V and J ends lost 5 bases and 9 bases respectively, with 15 bases between them. CDR3 region: CASGTDQGNTQYF. For the CDR3, the DNA is TGTGCTAGTGGTACCGACCAGGGGAACACGCAGTATTTT.

This clonotype was detected only a few times. The chain recombines TRBV12-3 or TRBV12-4 with TRBJ2-7; 8 bases are a match to TRBD1. Unmatched junction bases numbered 10, after V lost 6 bases and J lost 3 bases. This CDR3 has 15 amino acids. The CDR3 loop is CASSWEQGAGYEQYF. The CDR3 nucleotides read TGTGCCAGCAGCTGGGAGCAGGGGGCCGGCTACGAGCAGTACTTC.